This TCR beta chain was retrieved from a study of T cells expressing NK-cell markers. Broader study findings: Dominant NKG2C+ clonotypes were found to form roughly 1.0-7.0% of CD8+ T cells in five to seven donors. Clarity on HCMV specificity was lacking for the expanded NKG2C+ T cell clones. These clonotypes, the leaders elsewhere, also led the CD3+CD56-NKG2C+ fraction in four donors.

With regard to this clonotype: Antigen specificity is unknown.

TCRdb reanalyzed the 5' RACE reads and collapses them to one entry per CDR3 protein, without DNA. This sample contains 440,000 or so distinct CDR3 sequences. This CDR3 has 15 residues. Per the germline V gene, CDR1 is WNHNN and CDR2 is SYGVQD (reference sequence). Specimen: blood T cells: a sorted CD56 or NKG2C T cell subset, CD4+ or CD8+ T cells, or bulk PBMC T cells (not recorded which). This TCR was sampled from a woman aged 18 to 69 in good health. This chain connects TRBV10-1 to TRBJ1-1; as DNA is missing, the TRBD1 call by TCRdb cannot be tested. The CDR3 protein is CASRGLGGGCTEAFF.